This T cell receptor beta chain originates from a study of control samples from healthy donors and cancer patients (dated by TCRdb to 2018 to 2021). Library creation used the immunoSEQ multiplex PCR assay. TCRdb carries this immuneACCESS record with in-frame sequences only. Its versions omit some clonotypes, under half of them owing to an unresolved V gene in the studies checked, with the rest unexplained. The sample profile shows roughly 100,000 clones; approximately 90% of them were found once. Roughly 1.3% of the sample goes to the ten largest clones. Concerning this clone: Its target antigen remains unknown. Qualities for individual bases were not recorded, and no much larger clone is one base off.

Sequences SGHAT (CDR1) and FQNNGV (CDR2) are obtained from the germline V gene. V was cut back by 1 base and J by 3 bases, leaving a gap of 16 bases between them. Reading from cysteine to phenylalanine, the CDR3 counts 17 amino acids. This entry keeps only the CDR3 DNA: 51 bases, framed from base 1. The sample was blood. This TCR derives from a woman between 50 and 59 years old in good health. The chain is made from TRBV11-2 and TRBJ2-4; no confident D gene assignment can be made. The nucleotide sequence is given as TGTGCCAGCAGCTTAGTAATTTCGGCAGCAGGCAAAAACATTCAGTACTTC. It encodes CASSLVISAAGKNIQYF.